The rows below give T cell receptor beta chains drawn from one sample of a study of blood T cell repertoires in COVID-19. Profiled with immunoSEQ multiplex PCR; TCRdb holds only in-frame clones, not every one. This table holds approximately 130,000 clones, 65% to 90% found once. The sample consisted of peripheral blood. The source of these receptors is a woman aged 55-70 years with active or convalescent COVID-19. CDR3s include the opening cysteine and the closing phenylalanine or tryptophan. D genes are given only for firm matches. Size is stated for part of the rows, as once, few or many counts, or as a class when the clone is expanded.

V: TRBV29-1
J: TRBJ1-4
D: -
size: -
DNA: TGCCGGGGGGGGCGATCTAATGAAAAACTGTTTTTT
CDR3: CRGGRSNEKLFF

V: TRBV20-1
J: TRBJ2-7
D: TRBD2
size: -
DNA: TGCAGTGCTAGTGGGCTAGCGGGAGGGTTGAGGGAGCAGTACTTC
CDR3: CSASGLAGGLREQYF

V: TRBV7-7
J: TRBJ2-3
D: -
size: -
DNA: TGTGCTAGCAGCTTAGGGGTCACTAGAAGCACAGATACGCAGTATTTT
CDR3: CASSLGVTRSTDTQYF

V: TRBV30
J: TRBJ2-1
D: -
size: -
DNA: TGTGCCTGGATCAAGCGGTACAATGAGCAGTTCTTC
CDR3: CAWIKRYNEQFF

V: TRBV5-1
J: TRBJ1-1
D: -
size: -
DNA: TGCGCCAGCAGCTTGGACTCGGGTAGGCCTGAAGCTTTCTTT
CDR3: CASSLDSGRPEAFF

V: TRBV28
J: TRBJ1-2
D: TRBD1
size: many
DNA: TGTGCCAGCAGCATCAGGACAGGGTGGTTCGACTATGGCTACACCTTC
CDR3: CASSIRTGWFDYGYTF

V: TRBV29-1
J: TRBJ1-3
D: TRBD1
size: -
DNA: TGCAGCGTCCGACAGGGCGGGCACACCATATATTTT
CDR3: CSVRQGGHTIYF

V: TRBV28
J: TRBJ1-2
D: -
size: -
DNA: TGTGCCAGCAGTTTATGGGGGGCGGGTGGCTACACCTTC
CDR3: CASSLWGAGGYTF

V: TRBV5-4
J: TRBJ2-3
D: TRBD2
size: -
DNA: TGTGCCAGCAGCCTTCGACTAGCGGGACGCACAGATACGCAGTATTTT
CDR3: CASSLRLAGRTDTQYF

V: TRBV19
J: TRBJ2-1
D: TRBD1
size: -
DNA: TGTGCCAGTAGTCCTGGGACAGGCACAGGTGAGCAGTTCTTC
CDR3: CASSPGTGTGEQFF

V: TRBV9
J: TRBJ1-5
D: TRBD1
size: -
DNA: TGTGCCAGCAGCGTAGATTGGGACAGGAATCAGCCCCAGCATTTT
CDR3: CASSVDWDRNQPQHF